This TCR beta chain was captured by sequencing in a study of T cells in pancreatic ductal adenocarcinoma. Study findings and constraints: This surgical cohort overrepresents the minority presenting with early-stage disease. No significant tumor-blood clonality difference; means were about 0.1 and 0.065. Blood had more productive templates and roughly 8-fold more unique clonotypes than tumor.

The data were produced by immunoSEQ multiplex PCR, yet TCRdb's version contains in-frame clones alone and is incomplete. The sample shows some 16,000 clones, approximately 89% of them seen only once. Points on this clone: What it binds is unknown.

The selected patients with pancreatic ductal adenocarcinoma had surgery but no neoadjuvant therapy. This CDR3 has 16 amino acids. V was shortened by 2 bases and J by 6 bases, with 19 bases between the two germline ends. Germline V gene sequence: CDR1 SEHNR, CDR2 FQNEAQ (reference sequence). V gene TRBV7-9 combines with J gene TRBJ1-2, with D maybe TRBD1 (5 bases). The TCR originated in a human donor with pancreatic ductal adenocarcinoma. Input material: PBMCs. The CDR3 here is CASSLNVGLLGDGYTF. CDR3 sequence (DNA): TGTGCCAGCAGCTTAAACGTGGGACTCTTAGGGGATGGCTACACCTTC. Complete variable domain (other parts from reference TRBV7-9 and TRBJ1-2): DTGVSQNPRHKITKRGQNVTFRCDPISEHNRLYWYRQTLGQGPEFLTYFQNEAQLEKSRLLSDRFSAERPKGSFSTLEIQRTEQGDSAMYLCASSLNVGLLGDGYTFGSGTRLTVV.